The 30 T cell receptor beta chains below all came from one sample that was sequenced in a study of Graves' ophthalmopathy and Graves' hyperthyroidism. Amplified TCR beta CDR3 regions were obtained using RNA transcripts as template. First-round RT-PCR with HTBI primers preceded a second-round multiplex PCR. TCRdb passed the multiplex PCR reads through MiXCR, listing each CDR3 protein once. The sample consists of approximately 160,000 distinct CDR3 sequences, roughly 36% of them appearing once. The sample taken for sequencing was peripheral blood. These receptors were taken from a man aged 30 to 39 with Graves' ophthalmopathy.

The V and J genes are TRBV19 and TRBJ2-2; possibly TRBD2 for D (6 bases). V was pared by 3 bases and J by 0 bases, with 11 bases between. Looked up from germline, CDR1 is LNHDA and CDR2 is SQIVND (reference sequence). The CDR3 consists of 16 residues. For the CDR3, the DNA is TGTGCCAGTAGTATGGGCGGCGGGGCGAACACCGGGGAGCTGTTTTTT. Translating it yields CASSMGGGANTGELFF.

This clonotype was detected many times. This chain uses TRBV28 with TRBJ1-5; unclear D gene. Trimming left V 7 bases short and J 6 bases short, with 16 bases between. The CDR3 spans 14 residues. Per germline, CDR1 MDHEN and CDR2 SYDVKM. The CDR3 loop reads CASTSEVRGQPQHF. The CDR3 nucleotides read TGTGCCAGCACCTCAGAAGTGCGGGGTCAGCCCCAGCATTTT.

This clonotype was counted ten times or more. The V and J genes are TRBV10-3 and TRBJ2-7; D possibly corresponds to TRBD1 (6 bases). CDR1 and CDR2 from the germline V gene are ENHRY and SYGVKD. The CDR3 length is 14 residues. Trimming shortened V by 7 bases and J by 2 bases, and 15 bases separated the two germline ends. As DNA, the CDR3 is TGTGCCATCAAAGGGGGACAAGGACCCTACGAGCAGTACTTC. It is translated as CAIKGGQGPYEQYF.

The V gene is TRBV29-1, the J gene TRBJ1-2, with TRBD1 as a possible D gene (6 bases). The CDR3 is 12 amino acids. V lost 6 bases and J lost 4, with 12 bases in between. Germline V gene lookup returns CDR1 SQVTM and CDR2 ANQGSEA. The CDR3 is CSVISGVYGYTF. The CDR3 DNA reads as TGCAGCGTAATTTCAGGGGTCTATGGCTACACCTTC.

This clonotype was observed many times. The chain uses TRBV20-1 and TRBJ1-1, with 7 bases that match TRBD1. After removal of 3 bases from V and 4 bases from J, the junction contained 11 bases not matched to a gene. The germline V gene encodes CDR1 DFQATT and CDR2 SNEGSKA (reference sequence). This CDR3 has 15 residues. Written as DNA, the CDR3 is TGCAGTGCTAGTAGCCCCCTCCCAGGGGGCACTGAAGCTTTCTTT. It translates to CSASSPLPGGTEAFF.

In its sample, this clonotype was seen many times. The chain links TRBV19 to TRBJ2-7, with D perhaps TRBD1 (7 bases). The CDR3 totals 13 residues. Germline V gene lookup returns CDR1 LNHDA and CDR2 SQIVND (reference sequence). V lost 9 bases and J lost 4, with 16 bases in between. In DNA, the CDR3 is TGTGCCAGCGCCAGGGGGAGGCAATACGAGCAGTACTTC. Residues: CASARGRQYEQYF.

The V and J genes are TRBV6-1 and TRBJ1-1, with 11 bases that match TRBD1. The CDR3 is 15 amino acids. Germline V gene sequence: CDR1 MNHNS, CDR2 SASEGT. Trimming removed 6 bases from V and 8 bases from J; junction bases left unmatched: 11. CDR3 bases: TGTGCCAGCAGCAAAGCCGGGACAGGGGGTTTCGAAGCTTTCTTT. This codes for CASSKAGTGGFEAFF.

This clonotype was recorded at least ten times. The CDR3 DNA is TGTGCCAGCAGCCCCGACAGGGCCACCGGGGAGCTGTTTTTT. Protein product: CASSPDRATGELFF. The genes are TRBV6-2 or TRBV6-3 and TRBJ2-2; TRBD1 matches at 7 bases. Germline CDR1 and CDR2: MNHEY and SVGEGT. The CDR3 spans 14 residues. Trimming took 6 bases from V and 4 from J; bases not matched to a gene: 5.

This clonotype was found many times. The chain carries TRBV20-1 and TRBJ1-5; TRBD1 is a possible D gene (5 bases). Looked up from germline, CDR1 is DFQATT and CDR2 is SNEGSKA (reference sequence). Between the trimmed V and J ends, which lost 3 bases and 7 bases, there was a span of 10 bases. The CDR3 length is 12 residues. In DNA, the CDR3 is TGCAGTGCTAGTCAGGGTTTACAGCCCCAGCATTTT. The encoded protein is CSASQGLQPQHF.

This clonotype was observed many times. The junction differs from germline at one of its ends, possibly a read error. The V and J genes are TRBV2 and TRBJ2-5; D unclear. This CDR3 spans 12 amino acids. Looked up from germline, CDR1 is SNHLY and CDR2 is FYNNEI. The chain's CDR3 is CASSEDLEPQYF. In DNA, the CDR3 is TGTGCCAGCAGTGAAGATCTAGAGCCCCAGTACTTC. The full variable domain, rest sourced from reference TRBV2 and TRBJ2-5, is EPEVTQTPSHQVTQMGQEVILRCVPISNHLYFYWYRQILGQKVEFLVSFYNNEISEKSEIFDDQFSVERPDGSNFTLKIRSTKLEDSAMYFCASSEDLEPQYFGPGTRLLVL.

Only a few counts were recorded for this clonotype. The V and J genes are TRBV6-2 or TRBV6-3 and TRBJ1-1, with D hard to call. The V and J ends lost 5 bases and 6 bases respectively, with 10 bases between them. The CDR3 spans 12 residues. Germline lookup yields CDR1 MNHEY and CDR2 SVGEGT. CDR3 in amino acids: CASSGLSAEAFF. The CDR3 DNA sequence: TGTGCCAGCAGTGGCCTGAGCGCTGAAGCTTTCTTT.

The gene calls are TRBV12-3 or TRBV12-4 and TRBJ1-6; 8 nucleotides line up with TRBD1. V lost 5 bases to trimming and J lost 7 bases; unmatched junction nucleotides: 7. The CDR3 has 15 amino acids. The CDR3 DNA sequence: TGTGCCAGCAGTACCGGACAGGGCAAAAATTCACCCCTCCACTTT. Protein: CASSTGQGKNSPLHF.

The chain has TRBV6-5 and TRBJ1-6; tentatively, D is TRBD1 (6 bases). Trimming shortened V by 0 bases and J by 7 bases, and 13 bases separated the two germline ends. CDR1 and CDR2 (germline): MNHEY, SVGAGI. This CDR3 has 16 amino acids. This chain's CDR3 is CASSYSNRAQNSPLHF. The CDR3 DNA reads as TGTGCCAGCAGTTACTCGAACAGGGCTCAAAATTCACCCCTCCACTTT.

The sample holds many counts of this clonotype. The chain recombines TRBV7-2 with TRBJ2-5; 7 bases are shared with TRBD1. This CDR3 has 15 residues. Germline trimming cut 0 bases from V and 2 bases from J; bases unmatched to any gene: 3. Germline values: CDR1 SGHTA, CDR2 FQGNSA. Written as DNA, the CDR3 is TGTGCCAGCAGCTTAGCGGGGACAGTACAAGAGACCCAGTACTTC. It is translated as CASSLAGTVQETQYF.

The table lists this clonotype with many counts. The chain uses TRBV9 and TRBJ1-5, with D perhaps matching TRBD1 (5 bases). With 3 bases removed from V and 2 bases from J, the gap between germline ends came to 9 bases. The germline CDR1 and CDR2 sequences are SGDLS and YYNGEE. This CDR3 comprises 14 residues. The CDR3 DNA reads as TGTGCCAGCAGCGGGACACCAGGCAATCAGCCCCAGCATTTT. Protein product: CASSGTPGNQPQHF.

This clonotype was observed a handful of times. This chain joins TRBV7-2 and TRBJ2-7, with D possibly being TRBD2 (6 bases). The V end was cut by 2 bases, the J end by 2 bases, with 13 bases between. Germline CDR1 is SGHTA and CDR2 is FQGNSA. The CDR3 has 15 residues. CDR3 bases: TGTGCCAGCAGCTTACCAAGCGGGTCAGCCTACGAGCAGTACTTC. As protein: CASSLPSGSAYEQYF.

This clonotype was seen at least ten times. V and J are TRBV28 and TRBJ1-2, with a possible D match to TRBD1 (5 bases). Trimming left V 6 bases short and J 3 bases short, with 8 bases between. CDR1 is MDHEN, CDR2 SYDVKM, per germline. The CDR3 spans 12 residues. The CDR3 sequence is CASSWGDYGYTF. CDR3 bases: TGTGCCAGCAGCTGGGGGGACTATGGCTACACCTTC.

This clonotype was picked up many times. The chain recombines TRBV7-9 with TRBJ1-1; D unresolved. The CDR3 is 14 residues long. Germline V gives CDR1 SEHNR, CDR2 FQNEAQ (reference sequence). Trimming took off 4 bases at V and 12 bases at J, with 21 bases between the two ends. CDR3 residues: CASSSPRRTLEPFF. As DNA, the CDR3 is TGTGCCAGCAGCTCACCCCGAAGGACTTTGGAGCCTTTCTTT. Looking up the rest from reference TRBV7-9 and TRBJ1-1 gives the full variable domain: DTGVSQNPRHKITKRGQNVTFRCDPISEHNRLYWYRQTLGQGPEFLTYFQNEAQLEKSRLLSDRFSAERPKGSFSTLEIQRTEQGDSAMYLCASSSPRRTLEPFFGQGTRLTVV.

The CDR3 region is CASNYRDRGLSGELFF. The CDR3 DNA reads TGTGCCAGCAATTACCGGGACAGGGGGTTGTCAGGGGAGCTGTTTTTT. The V gene is TRBV28, the J gene TRBJ2-2; TRBD1 matches 11 bases. The CDR3 runs 16 residues. CDR1 and CDR2 (germline): MDHEN, SYDVKM. V lost 7 bases, J lost 8 bases, and 12 bases stayed unmatched.

The gene calls are TRBV11-2 and TRBJ2-2, with 13 bases fitting TRBD2. The V segment lost 5 bases and the J segment 8 bases; nucleotides outside the gene matches: 8. Germline V gene data show CDR1 as SGHAT and CDR2 as FQNNGV. CDR3 length: 16 residues. The CDR3 DNA sequence: TGTGCCAGCAGCAACGGACTAGCGGGAGTAACTGGGGAGCTGTTTTTT. Protein: CASSNGLAGVTGELFF.

This clonotype came up many times. J is TRBJ2-4 and V is TRBV6-5; 8 positions match TRBD1. This CDR3 has 15 residues. From germline, CDR1 is MNHEY and CDR2 SVGAGI. Trimming at V came to 5 bases and at J to 6 bases, leaving 9 bases not matched to a gene. The CDR3 DNA sequence: TGTGCCAGCAGTCAGACCGGGACAGGACGAAACATTCAGTACTTC. This translates into CASSQTGTGRNIQYF.

This clonotype was detected many times. This chain links TRBV12-3 or TRBV12-4 with TRBJ1-1; D possibly corresponds to TRBD1 (5 bases). The CDR3 runs 15 residues. V was clipped by 3 bases and J by 1 base, with 12 bases between them. The CDR3 region is CASSFGGGRNTEAFF. The CDR3 DNA reads as TGTGCCAGCAGTTTTGGGGGAGGGAGGAACACTGAAGCTTTCTTT.

This clonotype was seen at least ten times. This sequence joins TRBV12-5 and TRBJ1-3; no clear D. In germline, CDR1 is LGHNT, CDR2 FRNRAP. This CDR3 is built from 18 residues. V was trimmed by 0 bases and J by 0 bases, leaving 15 bases between them. The CDR3 spells CASGLVMGRTSSGNTIYF. The CDR3 nucleotides read TGTGCTAGTGGTTTGGTCATGGGTCGGACTAGCTCTGGAAACACCATATATTTT.

This clonotype was seen at least ten times. The DNA of the CDR3 is TGTGCCAGCAGCTCTTCTTCCTCGCCCGGGGCCAACGTCCTGACTTTC. Its protein is CASSSSSSPGANVLTF. The chain employs TRBV11-2 and TRBJ2-6; no firm D call. Germline CDR1 reads SGHAT; CDR2 reads FQNNGV. The CDR3 sequence is 16 residues long. Deletions cut 4 bases from V and 4 bases from J, with 14 bases between.

This clonotype was seen just once. In DNA form, the CDR3 reads TGCAGTGCCATGCCCGGCACAATCCAAGAGACCCAGTACTTC. Its translation is CSAMPGTIQETQYF. The chain uses TRBV20-1 and TRBJ2-5; D is undetermined. Germline CDR1 is DFQATT and CDR2 is SNEGSKA (reference sequence). The V gene lost 6 bases and the J gene lost 1 base, with 15 bases spanning the gap. The CDR3 length is 14 residues.

In its sample, this clonotype was seen many times. This chain joins TRBV18 and TRBJ1-1; TRBD1 might be the D (6 bases). This CDR3 contains 14 residues. The V gene lost 3 bases and the J gene lost 10 bases, with 18 bases spanning the gap. The germline gives CDR1 KGHSH, CDR2 LQKENI. In DNA form, the CDR3 reads TGTGCCAGCTCACCTCGCGGGGGCGGAGTAGCAGCTTTCTTT. It is translated as CASSPRGGGVAAFF.

This clonotype was detected many times. This sequence joins TRBV2 and TRBJ2-7; D gene uncertain. This CDR3 has 12 residues. Trimming took 8 bases from V and 9 from J, leaving 17 bases between them. Looked up from germline, CDR1 is SNHLY and CDR2 is FYNNEI. CDR3 nucleotides: TGTGCCAGCCAGGACCGTGTAGTCTCGCAGTACTTC. Translated, it gives CASQDRVVSQYF.

Many counts were recorded for this clonotype. The rearrangement links TRBV15 to TRBJ2-7; possibly TRBD1 for D (6 bases). Trimming left V 0 bases short and J 3 bases short, with 9 bases between. Germline CDR1 reads LNHNV; CDR2 reads YYDKDF (reference sequence). CDR3 size: 14 residues. The CDR3 bases are TGTGCCACCAGCAGAGAAGGGGGAGTCTACGAGCAGTACTTC. It codes for CATSREGGVYEQYF.

This clonotype occurred once. The genes are TRBV9 and TRBJ2-5, with TRBD2 matching 12 bases. CDR3 length: 16 amino acids. CDR1 is SGDLS and CDR2 is YYNGEE in the germline V gene. The trim removed 4 bases at V and 1 base at J, leaving 5 bases unmatched. Here the CDR3 reads CASSSGLAGRQETQYF. The CDR3 DNA sequence: TGTGCCAGCAGCTCCGGACTAGCGGGGCGCCAAGAGACCCAGTACTTC. The variable domain in full, completed from reference TRBV9 and TRBJ2-5, reads DSGVTQTPKHLITATGQRVTLRCSPRSGDLSVYWYQQSLDQGLQFLIQYYNGEERAKGNILERFSAQQFPDLHSELNLSSLELGDSALYFCASSSGLAGRQETQYFGPGTRLLVL.

This clonotype was seen many times. The CDR3 spells CASSLSPDPTYEQYF. CDR3 DNA: TGTGCCAGTAGTCTCTCGCCGGACCCAACCTACGAGCAGTACTTC. This chain connects TRBV19 to TRBJ2-7; no clear D. Germline loops: CDR1 LNHDA, CDR2 SQIVND (reference sequence). Deletions cut 5 bases from V and 2 bases from J, with 16 bases between. This CDR3 contains 15 residues. The full variable domain, its missing parts supplied by reference TRBV19 and TRBJ2-7, is DGGITQSPKYLFRKEGQNVTLSCEQNLNHDAMYWYRQDPGQGLRLIYYSQIVNDFQKGDIAEGYSVSREKKESFPLTVTSAQKNPTAFYLCASSLSPDPTYEQYFGPGTRLTVT.